This T cell receptor beta chain was documented in a study of early T cells in non-severe SARS-CoV-2 infection. A single record per CDR3 protein comes from TCRdb applying MiXCR to the 5' RACE reads. The sample holds 45,000 to 55,000 distinct CDR3 sequences; approximately 6.2% are singletons and the top ten take roughly 3.9%. The V gene end was trimmed by 3 bases and the J gene end by 0 bases; junction bases not matched to a gene: 6. Germline CDR1 is DFQATT and CDR2 is SNEGSKA (reference sequence). The CDR3 is 15 residues long. The sample comprised whole blood. This clonotype originated in an adult who was a healthcare worker with PCR-confirmed SARS-CoV-2 infection or an uninfected control (not recorded which). J is TRBJ1-1 and V is TRBV20-1; 8 bases are shared with TRBD1. The CDR3 region has the DNA TGCAGTGCTAGTTTGGACAGGGCTCTGAACACTGAAGCTTTCTTT. Residues: CSASLDRALNTEAFF.